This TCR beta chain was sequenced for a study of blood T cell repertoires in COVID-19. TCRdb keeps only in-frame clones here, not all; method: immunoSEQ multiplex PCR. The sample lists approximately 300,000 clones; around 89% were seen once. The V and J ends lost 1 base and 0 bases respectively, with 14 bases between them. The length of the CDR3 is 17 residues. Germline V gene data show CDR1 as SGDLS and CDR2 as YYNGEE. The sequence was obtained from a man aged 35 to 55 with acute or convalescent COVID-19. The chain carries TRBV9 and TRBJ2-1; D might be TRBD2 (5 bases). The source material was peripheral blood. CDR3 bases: TGTGCCAGCAGCGTAACGCTAGCAGCGAGCTCCTACAATGAGCAGTTCTTC. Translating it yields CASSVTLAASSYNEQFF.